Below, 13 T cell receptor beta chains from the same sample are listed, as sequenced in a study of blood T cells in healthy people across ages (dated by TCRdb to between 2014 and 2016). The method was 5' RACE. The run used an Illumina HiSeq 2500. The second PCR ran for roughly 6 to 11 cycles and used a J-beta primer mix along with a sample-barcoded 5' primer. TCRdb reanalyzed the raw reads on its own, using fastp at Q25 for trimming and MiXCR for clone calling, and kept in-frame beta chains. Every CDR3 protein is listed once, alongside the most common genes and DNA of its rows. The sample table holds about 900,000 distinct CDR3 sequences, of which approximately 59% were seen once. The ten largest make up around a quarter of the sample. Input material: blood. The origin of the receptors is a man younger than 45 in good health.

This clonotype was found once. The chain links TRBV9 to TRBJ2-7, with 7 nucleotides matching TRBD1. The closer fit of TRBJ2-5 to the DNA end suggests the J call may be wrong. Germline values: CDR1 SGDLS, CDR2 YYNGEE. This CDR3 is 16 amino acids long. This CDR3 is CASSVDQGGRHETQYF. DNA of the CDR3: TGTGCCAGCAGCGTAGATCAAGGGGGCCGCCATGAGACCCAGTACTTC.

This clonotype was seen only a few times. The V call is TRBV20-1, the J call TRBJ2-1; TRBD1 or TRBD2 may be the D gene (5 bases each). This CDR3 has 11 residues. CDR1 and CDR2 (germline): DFQATT, SNEGSKA (reference sequence). DNA for the CDR3: TGCAGGGGGGATTCCTACGGTGAGCAGTTCTTC. It is translated as CRGDSYGEQFF.

The rearrangement links TRBV29-1 to TRBJ2-1, with a possible D match to TRBD2 (6 bases). This CDR3 has 13 amino acids. Germline V gives CDR1 SQVTM, CDR2 ANQGSEA. V was clipped by 4 bases and J by 8 bases, with 15 bases between them. This CDR3 reads CSVGDSPQHEQFF. CDR3 coding DNA: TGCAGCGTTGGGGACTCCCCTCAGCATGAGCAGTTCTTC.

To note about this clonotype: At one boundary the junction diverges from the germline segment, which might be a read error. The chain carries TRBV7-2 and TRBJ1-2; D is unclear. This CDR3 region has 14 residues. Germline loops: CDR1 SGHTA, CDR2 FQGNSA. The chain's CDR3 is CVSSKGPESGGYTF. As DNA, the CDR3 is TGTGTCAGCAGTAAAGGACCGGAGTCGGGGGGCTACACCTTC.

V is TRBV27 and J is TRBJ2-3, with TRBD2 identical over 12 bases. This CDR3 region has 16 residues. V was pared by 3 bases and J by 7 bases, with 8 bases of the junction left unmatched. Germline lookup yields CDR1 MNHEY and CDR2 SMNVEV (reference sequence). CDR3: CASSLPTSGGAYTQYF. CDR3 DNA sequence: TGTGCCAGCAGTTTGCCGACTAGCGGGGGAGCATATACGCAGTATTTT.

The chain recombines TRBV7-2 with TRBJ2-7; 10 bases map to TRBD1. J was trimmed by 6 bases and V by 5 bases; bases with no gene match: 10. Germline CDR1 and CDR2: SGHTA and FQGNSA. The CDR3 spans 15 residues. CDR3 sequence (DNA): TGTGCCAGCAGCACGGGGACAGGGGTTCATTGCGAGCAGTACTTC. Translated: CASSTGTGVHCEQYF.

The gene calls are TRBV7-8 and TRBJ1-6; no clear D gene. Germline lookup yields CDR1 SGHVS and CDR2 FQNEAQ. The V and J ends lost 2 bases and 7 bases respectively, with 12 bases between them. The CDR3 totals 15 residues. For the CDR3, the DNA is TGTGCCAGCAGCTTAACGGGGATGGGGAATTCACCCCTCCACTTT. Translated, it gives CASSLTGMGNSPLHF.

The gene calls are TRBV29-1 and TRBJ1-2, with D unclear. V gave up 7 bases and J gave up 3 bases, with 9 bases separating them. CDR3 size: 11 residues. From germline, CDR1 is SQVTM and CDR2 ANQGSEA. As DNA, the CDR3 is TGCAGCGCTTCAGATTACTATGGCTACACCTTC. It is translated as CSASDYYGYTF.

The V gene is TRBV20-1, the J gene TRBJ1-1; D is unclear. The CDR3 runs to 12 residues. Trimming stripped 4 bases from V and 0 bases from J, with 6 bases between. Germline V CDR1 and CDR2: DFQATT, SNEGSKA (reference sequence). DNA for the CDR3: TGCAGTGCTAACGGTATGAACACTGAAGCTTTCTTT. Protein sequence: CSANGMNTEAFF.

This chain uses TRBV20-1 with TRBJ1-2, with 9 nucleotides matching TRBD1. Trimming at V came to 4 bases and at J to 4 bases, leaving 4 bases not matched to a gene. CDR1 and CDR2 from the germline V gene are DFQATT and SNEGSKA (reference sequence). CDR3 length: 13 amino acids. CDR3 nucleotide sequence: TGCAGTGCTAAGTCGACAGGGGGCTATGGCTACACCTTC. It translates to CSAKSTGGYGYTF.

The CDR3 region is CSARTTGQSAYGYTF. The CDR3 DNA follows: TGCAGTGCTAGAACAACGGGACAGTCCGCATACGGCTACACCTTC. The chain couples TRBV20-1 to TRBJ1-2; TRBD1 matches 7 bases. This CDR3 is 15 amino acids long. CDR1 and CDR2 (germline): DFQATT, SNEGSKA (reference sequence). With V trimmed by 2 bases and J by 8 bases, 14 bases remained unmatched.

This clonotype was picked up a small number of times. This rearrangement joins TRBV6-2 or TRBV6-3 to TRBJ2-3; 10 bases agree with TRBD2. The CDR3 has 17 residues. The V gene end was trimmed by 6 bases and the J gene end by 1 base; junction bases not matched to a gene: 10. The germline CDR1 and CDR2 sequences are MNHEY and SVGEGT. The CDR3 sequence is CASSLLGLAGGTDTQYF. DNA for the CDR3: TGTGCCAGCAGCCTGTTGGGGCTAGCGGGAGGCACAGATACGCAGTATTTT.

Concerning this clonotype itself: A much larger clone sits a single nucleotide away, making a read error possible. The genes are TRBV5-5 and TRBJ2-1; possibly TRBD1 for D (6 bases). Germline assignment: CDR1 SGHKS and CDR2 YYEKEE (reference sequence). CDR3 length equals 13 residues. V was pared by 5 bases and J by 13 bases, with 19 bases between. CDR3 DNA sequence: TGTGCCAGCAGTGGACAGACCCAAGAGACCCAGTTCTTC. This codes for CASSGQTQETQFF. Based on the CDR3 plus reference TRBV5-5 and TRBJ2-1, the full variable domain is DAGVTQSPTHLIKTRGQQVTLRCSPISGHKSVSWYQQVLGQGPQFIFQYYEKEERGRGNFPDRFSARQFPNYSSELNVNALLLGDSALYLCASSGQTQETQFFGPGTRLTVL.